The next 29 T cell receptor beta chains were all read from a single sample in a study of blood T cell repertoires in COVID-19. Clones were sequenced by immunoSEQ multiplex PCR, and TCRdb holds only the in-frame ones, with some missing. The top ten hold about an eighth of the sample, which has about 190,000 clones, around 80% seen once. Material for sequencing was peripheral blood. These receptors were collected from a man under 40 with active or convalescent COVID-19.

J is TRBJ1-5 and V is TRBV5-1; 8 bases fit TRBD1. Trimming cost V 8 bases and J 7 bases; bases outside gene matches: 5. CDR3 length: 12 amino acids. The germline V gene has CDR1 SGHRS and CDR2 YFSETQ. The CDR3 DNA reads as TGCGCCAGAGACAGGGGATCCCAGCCCCAGCATTTT. Its translation: CARDRGSQPQHF.

This clone was seen only a few times. The genes are TRBV5-4 and TRBJ1-1; 8 positions agree with TRBD1. The CDR3 contains 13 residues. The ends lost 0 bases at V and 9 bases at J; junction bases unmatched: 4. Per germline, CDR1 SGHNT and CDR2 YYREEE (reference sequence). The DNA of the CDR3 is TGTGCCAGCAGCTTGGAGGGACAGGCTAAAGCTTTCTTT. The encoded protein is CASSLEGQAKAFF.

V is TRBV24-1 and J is TRBJ2-1; D is ambiguous. CDR1 KGHDR and CDR2 SFDVKD come from the germline V gene. Trimming took 2 bases from V and 0 from J, leaving 7 bases between them. This CDR3 has 15 amino acids. The CDR3 region has the DNA TGTGCCACCAGTGATTCTTGGAGCTCCTACAATGAGCAGTTCTTC. Its translation: CATSDSWSSYNEQFF.

This clone is medium-sized in the sample. The chain carries TRBV2 and TRBJ1-5, with D possibly being TRBD1 (5 bases). Germline assignment: CDR1 SNHLY and CDR2 FYNNEI. Trimming pared 11 bases from V and 5 bases from J, leaving 16 bases between. The CDR3 runs to 13 residues. The CDR3, as DNA: TGTGCCGGAAGGGCAGGGTTGGATCAGCCCCAGCATTTT. Its translation: CAGRAGLDQPQHF. Based on the CDR3 plus reference TRBV2 and TRBJ1-5, the full variable domain is EPEVTQTPSHQVTQMGQEVILRCVPISNHLYFYWYRQILGQKVEFLVSFYNNEISEKSEIFDDQFSVERPDGSNFTLKIRSTKLEDSAMYFCAGRAGLDQPQHFGDGTRLSIL.

The chain uses TRBV28 and TRBJ1-3, with 7 bases aligning to TRBD1. CDR1 and CDR2 (germline): MDHEN, SYDVKM. J lost 0 bases, V lost 6 bases, and 8 bases had no gene match. The CDR3 loop spans 16 amino acids. This CDR3 is CASSRWDSSSGNTIYF. The CDR3 DNA reads TGTGCCAGCAGCCGGTGGGACAGCTCCTCTGGAAACACCATATATTTT.

A single count supports this clone. This chain links TRBV14 with TRBJ2-1, with D possibly TRBD1 on 7 matching bases. Trimming pared 3 bases from V and 6 bases from J, leaving 15 bases between. The CDR3 length is 15 residues. CDR1 SGHDN and CDR2 FVKESK come from the germline V gene. The CDR3 sequence is CASSQTGRLRNEQFF. In DNA, the CDR3 is TGTGCCAGCAGCCAGACAGGGAGGCTCCGCAATGAGCAGTTCTTC.

The chain couples TRBV3-1 (or the pseudogene TRBV3-2) to TRBJ2-1; D gene ambiguous. V was pared by 4 bases and J by 4 bases, with 8 bases between. CDR3 size: 13 residues. Germline V gives CDR1 LGHDT, CDR2 YNNKEL (reference sequence). The CDR3 DNA reads TGTGCCAGCAGCCCTAGTGAATACAATGAGCAGTTCTTC. Its translation: CASSPSEYNEQFF.

CDR3 in DNA: TGTGCCAGCAGCTTTTGGCAGGGGAGTGCCGGGGAGCTGTTTTTT. Its protein product is CASSFWQGSAGELFF. The gene calls are TRBV11-2 and TRBJ2-2; weak D call: TRBD1 (6 bases). This CDR3 contains 15 residues. CDR1 is SGHAT and CDR2 is FQNNGV in the germline V gene. The V and J ends lost 3 bases and 6 bases respectively, with 14 bases between them. Full variable domain (rest looked up from reference TRBV11-2 and TRBJ2-2): EAGVAQSPRYKIIEKRQSVAFWCNPISGHATLYWYQQILGQGPKLLIQFQNNGVVDDSQLPKDRFSAERLKGVDSTLKIQPAKLEDSAVYLCASSFWQGSAGELFFGEGSRLTVL.

The rearrangement uses TRBV18 and TRBJ2-5, with a weak D call TRBD2 (6 bases). Trimming took off 0 bases at V and 1 base at J, with 6 bases between the two ends. CDR1 and CDR2 (germline): KGHSH, LQKENI. The CDR3 consists of 14 residues. The CDR3 DNA sequence: TGTGCCAGCTCACCACCGGGACTCCAAGAGACCCAGTACTTC. It yields the protein CASSPPGLQETQYF.

The chain recombines TRBV18 with TRBJ1-1; D uncertain. Germline CDR1 reads KGHSH; CDR2 reads LQKENI. This CDR3 has 13 amino acids. Between the trimmed V and J ends, which lost 8 bases and 3 bases, there was a span of 13 bases. For the CDR3, the DNA is TGTGCCAGCCACCCGAGGGAGGACACTGAAGCTTTCTTT. This translates into CASHPREDTEAFF.

The rearrangement uses TRBV5-1 and TRBJ2-5; 9 nucleotides align to TRBD2. V shed 5 bases, J shed 5 bases, and the junction held 10 bases outside the gene matches. The CDR3 contains 15 residues. Looked up from germline, CDR1 is SGHRS and CDR2 is YFSETQ. The CDR3 here is CASRGGRAIGETQYF. For the CDR3, the DNA is TGCGCCAGCAGAGGCGGGAGGGCCATTGGGGAGACCCAGTACTTC.

The CDR3 reads CSALSSGMNTGELFF. The CDR3 nucleotides are TGCAGCGCCCTTTCTAGCGGAATGAACACCGGGGAGCTGTTTTTT. The chain combines TRBV29-1 with TRBJ2-2; 7 bases line up with TRBD2. The ends lost 7 bases at V and 1 base at J; junction bases unmatched: 9. The germline gives CDR1 SQVTM, CDR2 ANQGSEA. The CDR3 extends over 15 amino acids.

The chain combines TRBV5-8 with TRBJ1-1; possible D gene TRBD1, 5 bases. Germline lookup yields CDR1 SGHTS and CDR2 YDEGEE. There are 15 residues in the CDR3. Trimming stripped 2 bases from V and 2 bases from J, with 13 bases between. The CDR3 nucleotides read TGTGCCAGCAGCTTAGACAGATGGCTTAACACTGAAGCTTTCTTT. It yields the protein CASSLDRWLNTEAFF.

The genes are TRBV29-1 and TRBJ2-1, with a weak D call TRBD2 (5 bases). V gave up 6 bases and J gave up 1 base, with 10 bases separating them. The CDR3 contains 13 residues. Germline-derived CDR1 and CDR2 are SQVTM and ANQGSEA. The CDR3, as DNA: TGCAGCGTCCGGACTCTATCCTACAATGAGCAGTTCTTC. This translates into CSVRTLSYNEQFF.

This chain connects TRBV7-2 to TRBJ2-7, with D maybe TRBD2 (6 bases). Germline CDR1 reads SGHTA; CDR2 reads FQGNSA. Between the trimmed V and J ends, which lost 6 bases and 7 bases, there was a span of 22 bases. This CDR3 spans 15 amino acids. CDR3 bases: TGTGCCAGCAGTAAAGGGACTGTAGCGCGTGGGGAGCAGTACTTC. This gives the protein CASSKGTVARGEQYF.

V usage is TRBV11-3 and J usage is TRBJ2-2; no definite D call. V shed 1 base and J shed 8 bases, with 5 bases lying between them. The CDR3 contains 12 residues. Germline CDR1 is SGHNT and CDR2 is YENEEA. CDR3 bases: TGTGCCAGCAGCTTAGCCAGGGGGGAGCTGTTTTTT. Protein sequence: CASSLARGELFF.

The V call is TRBV19, the J call TRBJ2-1; maybe TRBD2 (5 bases). Per the germline V gene, CDR1 is LNHDA and CDR2 is SQIVND (reference sequence). V gave up 5 bases and J gave up 7 bases, with 12 bases separating them. The CDR3 contains 13 residues. CDR3 bases: TGTGCCAGTAGTCATCCTAGCCGGAATGAGCAGTTCTTC. It encodes CASSHPSRNEQFF.

V and J are TRBV19 and TRBJ1-2; TRBD1 might be the D (6 bases). Germline V gives CDR1 LNHDA, CDR2 SQIVND (reference sequence). This CDR3 spans 14 amino acids. The ends were cut back, 3 bases at V and 6 bases at J, with 14 bases in the middle. The CDR3 sequence: CASSISMTGNGYTF. CDR3 in DNA: TGTGCCAGTAGTATCTCTATGACAGGAAATGGCTACACCTTC. Drawing the rest from reference TRBV19 and TRBJ1-2, the complete variable domain is DGGITQSPKYLFRKEGQNVTLSCEQNLNHDAMYWYRQDPGQGLRLIYYSQIVNDFQKGDIAEGYSVSREKKESFPLTVTSAQKNPTAFYLCASSISMTGNGYTFGSGTRLTVV.

The gene calls are TRBV9 and TRBJ1-1; 7 bases agree with TRBD1. The trim removed 4 bases at V and 3 bases at J, leaving 9 bases unmatched. CDR1 is SGDLS and CDR2 is YYNGEE in the germline V gene. The CDR3 length is 15 residues. The CDR3 region has the DNA TGTGCCAGCAGCCCCAGACAGGGCTCGGACACTGAAGCTTTCTTT. As protein: CASSPRQGSDTEAFF.

The chain has TRBV11-3 and TRBJ1-2; the D gene is possibly TRBD1 (6 bases). CDR3 length: 16 residues. The germline gives CDR1 SGHNT, CDR2 YENEEA. V was cut by 2 bases and J by 6 bases, with 19 bases left in between. DNA of the CDR3: TGTGCCAGCAGCTTAACTCGGACAGAGCAGTCGGATGGCTACACCTTC. Translation gives CASSLTRTEQSDGYTF.

The V gene is TRBV7-9, the J gene TRBJ1-3; D gene uncertain. Germline V CDR1 and CDR2: SEHNR, FQNEAQ (reference sequence). CDR3 size: 15 residues. Trimming removed 6 bases at V and 0 bases at J, with 12 bases between. Written as DNA, the CDR3 is TGTGCCAGCAGAGGAAGTGGGAGCTCTGGAAACACCATATATTTT. It specifies CASRGSGSSGNTIYF.

V and J are TRBV28 and TRBJ1-2, with 7 bases lining up with TRBD1. The germline CDR1 and CDR2 sequences are MDHEN and SYDVKM. Trimming removed 5 bases from V and 5 bases from J; junction bases left unmatched: 8. The CDR3 runs to 14 residues. The CDR3 nucleotides are TGTGCCAGCAGTCGGGCCGGGACAGCTTATGGCTACACCTTC. Encoded protein: CASSRAGTAYGYTF.

The V gene is TRBV21-1, the J gene TRBJ2-7; no DNA check was done on the table's D call, TRBD1. TRBV21-1 is a listed pseudogene. This CDR3 comprises 15 residues. The CDR3 bases are TGTGCCAGCAGCAAAGACGGCAGGGGATACTACGAGCAGTACTTC. As protein: CASSKDGRGYYEQYF.

The chain recombines TRBV14 with TRBJ1-2; D call uncertain. The V end was cut by 2 bases, the J end by 6 bases, with 10 bases between. The CDR3 runs 13 residues. CDR1 and CDR2 (germline): SGHDN, FVKESK. The CDR3 loop reads CASSQQGRDGYTF. The CDR3 bases are TGTGCCAGCAGCCAACAAGGGAGGGATGGCTACACCTTC. Drawing the rest from reference TRBV14 and TRBJ1-2, the complete variable domain is EAGVTQFPSHSVIEKGQTVTLRCDPISGHDNLYWYRRVMGKEIKFLLHFVKESKQDESGMPNNRFLAERTGGTYSTLKVQPAELEDSGVYFCASSQQGRDGYTFGSGTRLTVV.

V and J are TRBV6-5 and TRBJ1-6; 10 bases fit TRBD1. The length of the CDR3 is 15 residues. With V trimmed by 0 bases and J by 8 bases, 1 base remained unmatched. Germline CDR1 is MNHEY and CDR2 is SVGAGI. The CDR3 here is CASSYSTGGHSPLHF. The CDR3 nucleotides read TGTGCCAGCAGTTACTCGACAGGGGGCCATTCACCCCTCCACTTT.

V gene TRBV7-2 combines with J gene TRBJ2-7; 8 bases match TRBD2. Germline V CDR1 and CDR2: SGHTA, FQGNSA. The CDR3 is 15 residues long. V lost 3 bases to trimming and J lost 1 base; unmatched junction nucleotides: 5. This CDR3 is CASSLGAGGSYEQYF. DNA for the CDR3: TGTGCCAGCAGCTTGGGGGCGGGAGGTTCCTACGAGCAGTACTTC.

The chain recombines TRBV14 with TRBJ2-6, with D uncertain. Germline-derived CDR1 and CDR2 are SGHDN and FVKESK. Deletions cut 0 bases from V and 2 bases from J, with 11 bases between. This CDR3 comprises 17 residues. The CDR3 is CASSQDEVLAGANVLTF. CDR3 nucleotides: TGTGCCAGCAGCCAAGACGAGGTTCTGGCTGGGGCCAACGTCCTGACTTTC.

The gene calls are TRBV6-5 and TRBJ2-5; TRBD1 matches 7 bases. This CDR3 spans 15 amino acids. Germline V gene lookup returns CDR1 MNHEY and CDR2 SVGAGI. J lost 4 bases, V lost 6 bases, and 11 bases had no gene match. Here the CDR3 DNA reads TGTGCCAGCAGCCACCAGAGGCCAGGGGGAGAGACCCAGTACTTC. Amino acid sequence: CASSHQRPGGETQYF.

The chain couples TRBV11-3 to TRBJ2-3, with D possibly being TRBD2 (6 bases). Germline loops: CDR1 SGHNT, CDR2 YENEEA. V lost 4 bases, J lost 1 base, and 15 bases lay in between. This CDR3 comprises 16 residues. The CDR3 reads CASSSRRGEGTDTQYF. The CDR3 nucleotides are TGTGCCAGCAGCTCCCGGAGGGGCGAGGGCACAGATACGCAGTATTTT. The full variable domain, with the rest looked up from reference TRBV11-3 and TRBJ2-3, is EAGVVQSPRYKIIEKKQPVAFWCNPISGHNTLYWYLQNLGQGPELLIRYENEEAVDDSQLPKDRFSAERLKGVDSTLKIQPAELGDSAVYLCASSSRRGEGTDTQYFGPGTRLTVL.